This paragraph reports one T cell receptor (beta chain). Which antigen it targets is not known. Per-nucleotide qualities are absent, and no much larger clonotype sits a single base away. The germline ends are 6 bases apart after V is trimmed by 0 bases and J by 8 bases. Taken from the germline V gene, the CDR1 and CDR2 loops are SGDLS and YYNGEE. The CDR3 starts with the cysteine, ends with the phenylalanine, and has 12 residues. The sequence is cut down to CDR3 DNA, 36 bases in frame from base 1. The sample originates from a study of post-analysis software for immune sequencing data (dated by TCRdb to the mid-2010s). At the level of the whole study: Recorded disease courses included relapsing-remitting, secondary progressive and progressive-relapsing multiple sclerosis, with some patients lacking subtype annotation. The patient repertoires were set against about 12 previously published healthy control repertoires from donors whose ages ranged from about 6 to 25 years. A subset of samples was prepared in parallel using single-end sample barcoding, then pooled and co-amplified after Illumina adapter ligation. Overall study outcomes, separate from this receptor: Normalized Chao1 diversity was significantly lower in multiple sclerosis patients than controls, suggesting substantial peripheral T-cell clonal expansion. When samples were clustered directly using the F measure, samples prepared in the same batch co-clustered strongly, which prompted a batch-effect correction. The control group was slightly older than the multiple sclerosis patient group. Significantly higher frequencies in patients than in controls were found for a few TRBV segments, including TRBV5-6, TRBV5-1 and TRBV20-1.

To prepare the library, PCR was applied. Sequencing used an Illumina HiSeq 2500. To reduce PCR and sequencing biases, unique molecular identifiers were built into the TCR beta cDNA libraries. About 500,000 cDNA molecules were obtained for every 1 to 10 million input T cells, so each molecule roughly corresponded to one T cell. Patient libraries were prepared and sequenced with the same protocol used for the earlier healthy control dataset. Within a given batch, samples were prepared together, multiplexed and sequenced on the same HiSeq lane. Under the source paper's analysis protocol: Raw barcoded reads were processed with MIGEC, and single-read molecular identifier groups were discarded before consensus assembly and CDR3 extraction. Clonotype tables were post-analysed with VDJtools, and diversity was normalized by down-sampling all datasets to the smallest sample size. To correct batch-related cross-sample contamination, repertoire overlap clustering matched CDR3 amino acid sequences but not nucleotide sequences. TCRdb handled the public reads itself, with Q25 trimming in fastp and clone calling in MiXCR, and kept productive beta chains. Each CDR3 protein gets just one entry, which takes the most common genes and DNA from the rows behind it. For this entry, the V and J calls and clone size follow TCRdb and not the study's own pipeline. The sample profile shows about 810,000 distinct CDR3 sequences; roughly half of them were found once. Jointly, the top ten make up 4% to 5.5% of the sample.

TCR beta repertoires were profiled from peripheral blood of more than ten young patients with multiple sclerosis to demonstrate the VDJtools post-analysis software. The multiple sclerosis patients were children and adolescents between about 6 and 15 years of age. The source material was blood. The clonotype comes from a girl between 5 and 17 years old with multiple sclerosis. The chain employs TRBV9 and TRBJ2-1; there is no confident call for the D gene. The CDR3 corresponds to CASSVAWDEQFF. The base sequence is TGTGCCAGCAGCGTAGCTTGGGATGAGCAGTTCTTC. Reference TRBV9 and TRBJ2-1 genes cover what lies past the CDR3, so the full variable domain is DSGVTQTPKHLITATGQRVTLRCSPRSGDLSVYWYQQSLDQGLQFLIQYYNGEERAKGNILERFSAQQFPDLHSELNLSSLELGDSALYFCASSVAWDEQFFGPGTRLTVL.